This TCR beta chain was sequenced during a study of T cell changes during pregnancy in multiple sclerosis. TCRdb's copy holds only in-frame clones and misses some; the assay was immunoSEQ multiplex PCR. The profile covers 50,000 or so clones, with 80% to 95% appearing a single time and approximately 2.2% taken by the ten largest. The sample was peripheral blood, taken in the third trimester of pregnancy. The sequence came from a female donor with multiple sclerosis, enrolled in a pregnancy study.

CDR3 coding DNA: TGTGCCAGCAGCTTAGTTACTAGCGGGGCCGACGAGCAGTACTTC. It encodes CASSLVTSGADEQYF. The V and J genes are TRBV7-9 and TRBJ2-7, with 10 bases identical to TRBD2. The length of the CDR3 is 15 residues. J gave up 5 bases and V 1 base, and 5 bases lay outside the gene matches. The germline CDR1 and CDR2 sequences are SEHNR and FQNEAQ (reference sequence).